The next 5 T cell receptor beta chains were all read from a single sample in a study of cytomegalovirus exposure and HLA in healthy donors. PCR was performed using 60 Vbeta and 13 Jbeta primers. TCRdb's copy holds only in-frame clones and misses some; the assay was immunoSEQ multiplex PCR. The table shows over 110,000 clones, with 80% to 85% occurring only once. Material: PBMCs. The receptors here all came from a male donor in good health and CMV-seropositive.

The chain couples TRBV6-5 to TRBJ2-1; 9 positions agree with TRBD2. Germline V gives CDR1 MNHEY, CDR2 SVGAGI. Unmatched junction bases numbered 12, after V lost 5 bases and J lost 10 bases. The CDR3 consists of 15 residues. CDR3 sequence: CASSPGLAGVGEQFF. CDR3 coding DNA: TGTGCCAGCAGTCCCGGCTTAGCGGGAGTCGGGGAGCAGTTCTTC.

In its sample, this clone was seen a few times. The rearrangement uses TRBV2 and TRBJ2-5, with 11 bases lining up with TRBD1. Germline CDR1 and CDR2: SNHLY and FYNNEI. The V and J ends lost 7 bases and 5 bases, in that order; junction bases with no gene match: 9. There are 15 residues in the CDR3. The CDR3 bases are TGTGCCAGCAATCCGGGACAGGGGGGTTTCGAGACCCAGTACTTC. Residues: CASNPGQGGFETQYF.

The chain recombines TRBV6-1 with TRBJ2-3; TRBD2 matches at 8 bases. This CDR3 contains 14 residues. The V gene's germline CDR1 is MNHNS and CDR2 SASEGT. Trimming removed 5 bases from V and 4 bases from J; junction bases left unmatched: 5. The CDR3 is CASSFSGGPDTQYF. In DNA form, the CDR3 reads TGTGCCAGCAGTTTCAGCGGGGGACCAGATACGCAGTATTTT.

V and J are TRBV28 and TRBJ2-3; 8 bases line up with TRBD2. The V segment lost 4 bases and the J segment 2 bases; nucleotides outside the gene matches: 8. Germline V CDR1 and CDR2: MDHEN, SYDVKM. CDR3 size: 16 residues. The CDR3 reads CASSSLAGQPTDTQYF. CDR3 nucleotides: TGTGCCAGCAGTTCCCTAGCGGGCCAACCCACAGATACGCAGTATTTT.

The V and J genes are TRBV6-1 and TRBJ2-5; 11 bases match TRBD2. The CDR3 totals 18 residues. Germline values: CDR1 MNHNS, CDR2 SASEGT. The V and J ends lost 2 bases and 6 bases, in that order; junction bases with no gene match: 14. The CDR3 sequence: CASSERELAGGLGKTQYF. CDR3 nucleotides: TGTGCCAGCAGTGAAAGAGAGCTAGCGGGGGGCTTGGGAAAGACCCAGTACTTC.